What follows are 27 T cell receptor beta chains derived from one specimen sequenced in a study of T cell repertoires in cytomegalovirus infection. No antigens are known for them. Each CDR3 protein gets one entry after TCRdb re-called the reads with MiXCR. This table holds more than 90,000 distinct CDR3 sequences, roughly a tenth found once. Sequenced material: PBMCs, sequenced either directly or after in vitro stimulation (not recorded which). The source of these receptors is a human donor in good health (CMV status not recorded). Some clones in this sample may be carry-over from other donors' samples.

The chain employs TRBV12-3 or TRBV12-4 and TRBJ1-2; weak D call: TRBD1 (6 bases). This CDR3 comprises 13 residues. Trimming stripped 5 bases from V and 8 bases from J, with 15 bases between. CDR3 protein: CASSLPGAGGYTF. CDR3 bases: TGTGCCAGCAGTCTACCGGGGGCCGGGGGCTACACCTTC.

This clonotype has ten or more counts. V and J are TRBV7-2 and TRBJ1-1; D ambiguous. The V end lost 1 base, the J end lost 4 bases, and 10 bases lay between the germline ends. Germline lookup yields CDR1 SGHTA and CDR2 FQGNSA. The CDR3 contains 14 residues. CDR3 sequence reads: CASSLERWSTEAFF. The CDR3 nucleotides read TGTGCCAGCAGCTTAGAGAGGTGGAGCACTGAAGCTTTCTTT.

Many counts were recorded for this clonotype. V usage is TRBV12-3 or TRBV12-4 and J usage is TRBJ1-5; 7 bases agree with TRBD1. Trimming cost V 3 bases and J 7 bases; bases outside gene matches: 9. This CDR3 spans 15 amino acids. The CDR3 loop is CASSFGRQGGQPQHF. The CDR3 DNA sequence: TGTGCCAGCAGTTTTGGGAGACAGGGAGGACAGCCCCAGCATTTT.

There are a few counts of this clonotype. The chain recombines TRBV6-5 with TRBJ2-7, with D possibly matching TRBD2 (7 bases). The CDR3 extends over 14 amino acids. Trimming removed 2 bases from V and 2 bases from J, with 10 bases in between. Germline values: CDR1 MNHEY, CDR2 SVGAGI. The CDR3 DNA is TGTGCCAGCAGTTACCAAGGGGGGGCCTACGAGCAGTACTTC. This encodes CASSYQGGAYEQYF.

The J gene is TRBJ1-1, the V gene TRBV4-1; 7 nucleotides agree with TRBD1. CDR3 size: 15 residues. Looked up from germline, CDR1 is MGHRA and CDR2 is YSYEKL. With 4 bases clipped from V and 1 base from J, the junction kept 6 bases outside the gene matches. The CDR3 sequence: CASSRGQVTNTEAFF. CDR3 nucleotide sequence: TGCGCCAGCAGCCGAGGACAGGTGACGAACACTGAAGCTTTCTTT.

In its sample, this clonotype was seen many times. This chain joins TRBV7-9 and TRBJ2-7; 7 bases are shared with TRBD2. V trimming: 1 base; J trimming: 5 bases; junction bases outside the gene matches: 8. CDR1 is SEHNR and CDR2 is FQNEAQ in the germline V gene (reference sequence). This CDR3 is built from 15 residues. CDR3 region: CASSLGEGPRHEQYF. The CDR3 bases are TGTGCCAGCAGCTTAGGGGAGGGTCCCCGGCACGAGCAGTACTTC.

The V gene is TRBV29-1, the J gene TRBJ2-7; D possibly corresponds to TRBD1 (6 bases). V was shortened by 5 bases and J by 2 bases, with 13 bases between the two germline ends. This CDR3 has 13 residues. Germline CDR1 reads SQVTM; CDR2 reads ANQGSEA. The CDR3 sequence is CSVLTGPTYEQYV. The CDR3 DNA is TGCAGCGTTCTGACAGGACCCACCTACGAGCAGTACGTC.

This clonotype was seen many times. The V call is TRBV12-3 or TRBV12-4, the J call TRBJ1-1, with D perhaps matching TRBD1 (5 bases). V dropped 1 base and J dropped 7 bases, with 13 bases sitting between them. The CDR3 totals 14 residues. The CDR3 spells CASSLGGARDEAFF. The DNA for the CDR3 is TGTGCCAGCAGTTTAGGAGGGGCCAGGGATGAAGCTTTCTTT.

The V gene is TRBV27, the J gene TRBJ2-5; no clear D. The CDR3 is 13 amino acids. V was pared by 4 bases and J by 1 base, with 7 bases between. Germline V gives CDR1 MNHEY, CDR2 SMNVEV (reference sequence). CDR3 sequence (DNA): TGTGCCAGCAGTTCATGGCTCCAAGAGACCCAGTACTTC. It translates to CASSSWLQETQYF.

This clonotype was seen many times. The gene calls are TRBV2 and TRBJ2-7; D is undetermined. Trimming removed 6 bases from V and 1 base from J, with 7 bases in between. The CDR3 runs 12 residues. The germline gives CDR1 SNHLY, CDR2 FYNNEI. The CDR3 is CASRLISYEQYV. Written as DNA, the CDR3 is TGTGCCAGCAGGCTGATTTCCTACGAGCAGTACGTC.

This clonotype was counted ten times or more. In nucleotides, the CDR3 is TGTGCCACCAGTGCGCAGGGGAACCAGCCCCAGCATTTT. It translates to CATSAQGNQPQHF. The chain uses TRBV24-1 and TRBJ1-5; a possible D gene is TRBD1 (6 bases). The CDR3 runs to 13 residues. V lost 5 bases and J 7 bases, leaving 11 bases between the germline ends. Germline values: CDR1 KGHDR, CDR2 SFDVKD.

This clonotype was recorded a few times. The chain employs TRBV18 and TRBJ1-1, with TRBD1 matching 9 bases. Trimming at V came to 3 bases and at J to 11 bases, leaving 13 bases not matched to a gene. This CDR3 is 15 amino acids long. The germline V gene has CDR1 KGHSH and CDR2 LQKENI. CDR3 sequence reads: CASSPPGQGKGWAFF. For the CDR3, the DNA is TGTGCCAGCTCACCCCCGGGACAGGGAAAAGGATGGGCTTTCTTT.

The chain couples TRBV11-3 to TRBJ2-7, with D uncertain. V lost 5 bases, J lost 1 base, and 9 bases lay in between. Germline loops: CDR1 SGHNT, CDR2 YENEEA. CDR3 length equals 13 residues. In DNA form, the CDR3 reads TGTGCCAGCAGCCCAAGGCCTTCCTACGAGCAGTACGTC. Its translation: CASSPRPSYEQYV.

The rearrangement links TRBV20-1 to TRBJ2-1; D gene uncertain. V was trimmed by 3 bases and J by 0 bases, leaving 12 bases between them. This CDR3 has 15 residues. The germline V gene encodes CDR1 DFQATT and CDR2 SNEGSKA (reference sequence). The CDR3 spells CSASGRGSSYNEQFF. As DNA, the CDR3 is TGCAGTGCTAGCGGGCGCGGAAGCTCCTACAATGAGCAGTTCTTC.

This clonotype was recorded a few times. This rearrangement joins TRBV19 to TRBJ2-6; D possibly corresponds to TRBD2 (5 bases). CDR1 is LNHDA, CDR2 SQIVND, per germline (reference sequence). This CDR3 has 17 amino acids. The ends were cut back, 4 bases at V and 0 bases at J, with 13 bases in the middle. Written as DNA, the CDR3 is TGTGCCAGTAGTAAGTGGGAGAGCTCCTCTGGGGCCAACGTCCTGACTTTC. Translating gives CASSKWESSSGANVLTF.

This clonotype was seen many times. This rearrangement joins TRBV11-3 to TRBJ2-1, with 8 bases lining up with TRBD2. V was pared by 0 bases and J by 2 bases, with 6 bases of the junction left unmatched. This CDR3 comprises 17 residues. CDR1 and CDR2 (germline): SGHNT, YENEEA. In DNA form, the CDR3 reads TGTGCCAGCAGCTTAGACCAAAGCGGGAGCACCTACAATGAGCAGTTCTTC. This encodes CASSLDQSGSTYNEQFF.

In regard to this clonotype: A junction end diverges from the germline sequence, so it may reflect a read error. The chain links TRBV2 to TRBJ1-1, with TRBD1 matching over 9 bases. The germline V gene encodes CDR1 SNHLY and CDR2 FYNNEI. This CDR3 spans 12 amino acids. The CDR3 spells CASRTGTGPIIF. For the CDR3, the DNA is TGTGCCAGCAGGACTGGGACAGGGCCCATTATCTTT.

This clonotype occurred a few times. The chain joins TRBV15 to TRBJ2-1, with D possibly matching TRBD2 (5 bases). V was clipped by 0 bases and J by 1 base, with 7 bases between them. CDR1 LNHNV and CDR2 YYDKDF come from the germline V gene (reference sequence). The CDR3 extends over 15 amino acids. CDR3 residues: CATSRDGLSYNEQFF. In DNA, the CDR3 is TGTGCCACCAGCAGAGACGGACTGTCCTACAATGAGCAGTTCTTC.

The gene calls are TRBV19 and TRBJ1-5, with D possibly TRBD1 on 6 matching bases. The germline V gene has CDR1 LNHDA and CDR2 SQIVND (reference sequence). The CDR3 spans 15 residues. V was pared by 3 bases and J by 3 bases, with 12 bases between. CDR3 in amino acids: CASSIKAGDNQPQHF. Here the CDR3 DNA reads TGTGCCAGTAGTATTAAGGCAGGGGACAATCAGCCCCAGCATTTT.

This clonotype was found many times. The J gene is TRBJ2-1, the V gene TRBV12-5; 11 nucleotides align to TRBD2. CDR1 LGHNT and CDR2 FRNRAP come from the germline V gene. J lost 5 bases, V lost 0 bases, and 3 bases had no gene match. The CDR3 covers 16 residues. CDR3 DNA sequence: TGTGCTAGTGGTTTGGTTTTAGCGGGAGGGGACAATGAGCAGTTCTTC. Translating gives CASGLVLAGGDNEQFF.

This clonotype was seen many times. As DNA, the CDR3 is TGTGCCAGCAGCTTAGCGGGACCTTCCTCATATAATTCACCCCTCCACTTT. The encoded protein is CASSLAGPSSYNSPLHF. This chain connects TRBV7-8 to TRBJ1-6, with D maybe TRBD1 (5 bases). In germline, CDR1 is SGHVS, CDR2 FQNEAQ. V was cut by 0 bases and J by 4 bases, with 13 bases left in between. The CDR3 length is 17 residues.

This clonotype occurred a few times. This chain links TRBV6-2 or TRBV6-3 with TRBJ2-7; a possible D gene is TRBD2 (6 bases). Germline V gene data show CDR1 as MNHEY and CDR2 as SVGEGT. The CDR3 is made up of 15 amino acids. Between the trimmed V and J ends, which lost 2 bases and 7 bases, there was a span of 18 bases. CDR3 sequence: CASSYQGLAIREQYV. The CDR3 DNA follows: TGTGCCAGCAGTTACCAGGGACTGGCTATCCGGGAGCAGTACGTC.

This clonotype occurred many times. The chain uses TRBV7-2 and TRBJ1-5; no clear D gene. CDR3 length: 12 amino acids. Trimming stripped 7 bases from V and 6 bases from J, with 10 bases between. Germline V gene sequence: CDR1 SGHTA, CDR2 FQGNSA. The CDR3 protein is CASTVLGQPQHF. The CDR3 DNA follows: TGTGCCAGCACCGTCTTGGGTCAGCCCCAGCATTTT. Based on the CDR3 plus reference TRBV7-2 and TRBJ1-5, the full variable domain is GAGVSQSPSNKVTEKGKDVELRCDPISGHTALYWYRQSLGQGLEFLIYFQGNSAPDKSGLPSDRFSAERTGGSVSTLTIQRTQQEDSAVYLCASTVLGQPQHFGDGTRLSIL.

The chain employs TRBV6-8 and TRBJ2-3, with D perhaps assigned TRBD1 or TRBD2 (6 bases each). CDR1 is MNHGY, CDR2 SAAAGT, per germline. Trimming removed 5 bases from V and 2 bases from J, with 11 bases in between. The CDR3 totals 14 residues. The CDR3 loop is CASSHREVTDTQYF. The CDR3 bases are TGTGCCAGCAGTCACAGGGAGGTCACAGATACGCAGTATTTT.

This clonotype was observed a handful of times. The gene calls are TRBV7-2 and TRBJ1-2; D unresolved. CDR1 is SGHTA, CDR2 FQGNSA, per germline. This CDR3 is built from 15 residues. Trimming removed 6 bases at V and 4 bases at J, with 18 bases between. CDR3 sequence reads: CASSLSWGLGYGYTF. Here the CDR3 DNA reads TGTGCCAGCAGTCTTAGTTGGGGTCTCGGCTATGGCTACACCTTC.

The gene calls are TRBV4-3 and TRBJ2-1; TRBD2 aligns across 10 bases. CDR3 length: 15 amino acids. The V gene end was trimmed by 5 bases and the J gene end by 6 bases; junction bases not matched to a gene: 7. Germline V CDR1 and CDR2: LGHNA, YSLEER. DNA of the CDR3: TGCGCCAGCAGCTTTGGGCTAGCGGGAGCCAATGAGCAGTTCTTC. Translation: CASSFGLAGANEQFF.

Details on this clonotype: A read error may explain this, as a much larger clone is one base away. The chain employs TRBV7-2 and TRBJ2-1; D unresolved. Germline V gene sequence: CDR1 SGHTA, CDR2 FQGNSA. The CDR3 contains 17 residues. V lost 6 bases and J 4 bases, leaving 22 bases between the germline ends. CDR3 sequence: CASSGVGLQCTYNEQFF. CDR3 sequence (DNA): TGTGCCAGCAGTGGAGTGGGTCTACAGTGCACTTACAATGAGCAGTTCTTC.